These 20 T cell receptor beta chains were sequenced from one sample in a study of blood T cells in healthy people across ages. Alongside a J-beta primer mix, a sample-barcoded 5' primer served in a second PCR lasting roughly 6 to 11 cycles. TCRdb fed the 5' RACE reads into MiXCR, producing one record per CDR3 protein. This sample has roughly 1.5 million distinct CDR3 sequences, with 35% to 45% found just once. The source material was blood. Source of these receptors: a woman between 18 and 29 years old in good health.

In its sample, this clonotype was seen once. V gene TRBV15 combines with J gene TRBJ2-1, with 10 positions matching TRBD2. The end of the DNA aligns better with TRBJ2-7, so the J call may be wrong. The CDR3 sequence is 18 residues long. The germline CDR1 and CDR2 sequences are LNHNV and YYDKDF (reference sequence). The CDR3 coding sequence is TGTGCCACCAGCAGAGATTTACTACTAGCGGGACTGGTCAATGAGCAGTACTTC. Its translation is CATSRDLLLAGLVNEQYF.

The chain employs TRBV9 and TRBJ2-3; no reliable D call. The CDR3 has 13 amino acids. Trimming took 3 bases from V and 6 from J, leaving 11 bases between them. Germline V gene data show CDR1 as SGDLS and CDR2 as YYNGEE. The CDR3 reads CASSASPGDTQYF. The DNA for the CDR3 is TGTGCCAGCAGCGCCTCCCCCGGGGATACGCAGTATTTT.

This clonotype showed up just a few times. The V and J genes are TRBV2 and TRBJ2-1, with 10 positions matching TRBD2. The V gene's germline CDR1 is SNHLY and CDR2 FYNNEI. V lost 1 base and J lost 7; bases outside the gene matches: 4. The CDR3 sequence is 15 residues long. For the CDR3, the DNA is TGTGCCAGCAGTGAAGAACTAGCGGGATCGAATGAGCAGTTCTTC. Its translation: CASSEELAGSNEQFF.

The DNA of the CDR3 is TGTGCCAGCACCACTAGCGGTTCCGGGAATACGCAGTATTTT. The encoded protein is CASTTSGSGNTQYF. V usage is TRBV12-3 or TRBV12-4 and J usage is TRBJ2-3; 8 nucleotides agree with TRBD2. The CDR3 has 14 residues. The trim removed 7 bases at V and 7 bases at J, leaving 10 bases unmatched.

The rearrangement joins TRBV7-2 to TRBJ2-1; TRBD1 or TRBD2 may be the D gene (6 bases each). V was clipped by 1 base and J by 2 bases, with 9 bases between them. The CDR3 is 15 residues long. Germline CDR1 is SGHTA and CDR2 is FQGNSA. The CDR3 DNA is TGTGCCAGCAGCTTAGAGGGGGGCCCCTACAATGAGCAGTTCTTC. It yields the protein CASSLEGGPYNEQFF. Variable domain in full (rest from reference TRBV7-2 and TRBJ2-1): GAGVSQSPSNKVTEKGKDVELRCDPISGHTALYWYRQSLGQGLEFLIYFQGNSAPDKSGLPSDRFSAERTGGSVSTLTIQRTQQEDSAVYLCASSLEGGPYNEQFFGPGTRLTVL.

The chain is built from TRBV5-1 and TRBJ2-7, with TRBD2 matching over 7 bases. This CDR3 contains 15 residues. Germline lookup yields CDR1 SGHRS and CDR2 YFSETQ. After removal of 0 bases from V and 3 bases from J, the junction contained 6 bases not matched to a gene. CDR3 in amino acids: CASSLELGGDYEQYF. Written as DNA, the CDR3 is TGCGCCAGCAGCTTGGAACTTGGGGGGGACTACGAGCAGTACTTC. The whole variable domain, filled in from reference TRBV5-1 and TRBJ2-7, reads KAGVTQTPRYLIKTRGQQVTLSCSPISGHRSVSWYQQTPGQGLQFLFEYFSETQRNKGNFPGRFSGRQFSNSRSEMNVSTLELGDSALYLCASSLELGGDYEQYFGPGTRLTVT.

The chain couples TRBV30 to TRBJ2-3, with D hard to call. V was cut by 3 bases and J by 0 bases, with 13 bases left in between. Germline loops: CDR1 GTSNPN, CDR2 SVGIG (reference sequence). The CDR3 is 15 residues long. CDR3 DNA: TGTGCCTGGAGCGCCAGGACGGCGAGCACAGATACGCAGTATTTT. This translates into CAWSARTASTDTQYF.

The rearrangement links TRBV10-3 to TRBJ2-3; 10 bases are a match to TRBD1. This CDR3 contains 14 residues. Germline V gene sequence: CDR1 ENHRY, CDR2 SYGVKD. V was clipped by 6 bases and J by 3 bases; unmatched bases: 3. The DNA for the CDR3 is TGTGCCATCAGGACAGGGGGCGGTACAGATACGCAGTATTTT. Protein sequence: CAIRTGGGTDTQYF.

The chain links TRBV12-3 or TRBV12-4 to TRBJ2-6; D is unresolved. This CDR3 region has 18 residues. Between the trimmed V and J ends, which lost 6 bases and 0 bases, there was a span of 18 bases. The CDR3 nucleotides are TGTGCCAGCAGCTCCCTCTTGTTAACCTACTCTGGGGCCAACGTCCTGACTTTC. Residues: CASSSLLLTYSGANVLTF.

The CDR3: CASSPGNLRAKNIQYF. CDR3 DNA sequence: TGCGCCAGCAGCCCGGGGAACCTAAGGGCCAAAAACATTCAGTACTTC. V and J are TRBV5-1 and TRBJ2-4, with D perhaps TRBD2 (5 bases). The CDR3 length is 16 residues. Germline-derived CDR1 and CDR2 are SGHRS and YFSETQ. V was clipped by 4 bases and J by 1 base, with 15 bases between them.

There are a few counts of this clonotype. This chain links TRBV7-8 with TRBJ1-1, with D possibly matching TRBD1 (6 bases). Germline V lookup: CDR1 SGHVS, CDR2 FQNEAQ. The CDR3 extends over 15 amino acids. V was pared by 7 bases and J by 4 bases, with 19 bases between. The CDR3 nucleotides are TGTGCCAGCATCCTCCTCCGGGACACTACCACTGAAGCTTTCTTT. It yields the protein CASILLRDTTTEAFF.

This clonotype was counted only a few times. This rearrangement joins TRBV6-2 or TRBV6-3 to TRBJ2-1, with 7 nucleotides matching TRBD2. This CDR3 is built from 14 residues. Germline lookup yields CDR1 MNHEY and CDR2 SVGEGT. V trimming: 6 bases; J trimming: 10 bases; junction bases outside the gene matches: 12. The CDR3 sequence is CASRRAGLDLEQFF. CDR3 in DNA: TGTGCCAGCAGGAGAGCGGGACTCGATTTGGAGCAGTTCTTC.

V gene TRBV7-9 combines with J gene TRBJ2-7; D might be TRBD1 (6 bases). This CDR3 comprises 15 residues. Germline loops: CDR1 SEHNR, CDR2 FQNEAQ (reference sequence). The V gene lost 4 bases and the J gene lost 3 bases, with 16 bases spanning the gap. In nucleotides, the CDR3 is TGTGCCAGCAGCTATGGACAGAGAAGGGACTACGAGCAGTACTTC. This gives the protein CASSYGQRRDYEQYF.

This chain links TRBV30 with TRBJ2-7; 8 nucleotides agree with TRBD2. Germline CDR1 GTSNPN, CDR2 SVGIG (reference sequence). Trimming removed 2 bases from V and 4 bases from J; junction bases left unmatched: 4. This CDR3 has 13 residues. The CDR3 sequence: CAWSPGGDYEQYF. DNA for the CDR3: TGTGCCTGGAGTCCCGGGGGGGATTACGAGCAGTACTTC.

The chain couples TRBV12-3 or TRBV12-4 to TRBJ2-3; D may be TRBD1 (6 bases). The CDR3 totals 15 residues. V lost 5 bases and J lost 6, with 18 bases in between. This CDR3 is CASSPYRVLSDTQYF. The DNA of the CDR3 is TGTGCCAGCAGTCCCTACAGGGTCTTATCGGATACGCAGTATTTT.

The table lists this clonotype with a few counts. The rearrangement joins TRBV9 to TRBJ1-2; D is undetermined. CDR1 SGDLS and CDR2 YYNGEE come from the germline V gene. This CDR3 comprises 14 residues. Trimming pared 4 bases from V and 6 bases from J, leaving 16 bases between. DNA for the CDR3: TGTGCCAGCAGCTCTCCAGACCCGGGCAATGGCTACACCTTC. Translation: CASSSPDPGNGYTF.

This clonotype was recorded a few times. The J gene is TRBJ2-1, the V gene TRBV4-3; 12 bases match TRBD2. The CDR3 has 17 amino acids. The ends lost 1 base at V and 4 bases at J; junction bases unmatched: 5. Looked up from germline, CDR1 is LGHNA and CDR2 is YSLEER. CDR3 DNA: TGCGCCAGCAGCCAAGTCTTGGGACTAGCGGGTTACAATGAGCAGTTCTTC. It translates to CASSQVLGLAGYNEQFF.

V gene TRBV7-9 combines with J gene TRBJ2-3; TRBD2 might be the D (7 bases). CDR1 is SEHNR and CDR2 is FQNEAQ in the germline V gene (reference sequence). Trimming left V 1 base short and J 6 bases short, with 20 bases between. This CDR3 contains 17 residues. CDR3 nucleotide sequence: TGTGCCAGCAGCTTAGGTTTGGCGGGGGCCCGTGTGGATACGCAGTATTTT. It is translated as CASSLGLAGARVDTQYF.

In its sample, this clonotype was seen a few times. The chain joins TRBV29-1 to TRBJ1-1, with no clear D. The V and J ends lost 2 bases and 1 base respectively, with 11 bases between them. Germline V gene lookup returns CDR1 SQVTM and CDR2 ANQGSEA. The CDR3 has 14 amino acids. CDR3 amino acids: CSVETRASNTEAFF. CDR3 bases: TGCAGCGTTGAAACTCGGGCTTCGAACACTGAAGCTTTCTTT.

This clonotype was found a few times. V usage is TRBV16 and J usage is TRBJ2-5; D might be TRBD1 (5 bases). Germline CDR1 KGHSY, CDR2 FQNENV. V gave up 0 bases and J gave up 4 bases, with 12 bases separating them. This CDR3 is 15 amino acids long. CDR3 nucleotide sequence: TGTGCCAGCAGCCAATCTGACACCACAGGAGAGACCCAGTACTTC. It yields the protein CASSQSDTTGETQYF.